This record concerns one TCR beta chain sequence. Its binding antigen is unknown. Per-base quality was not reported, and no clone a single base away is much larger than it. In Seattle, one collaborating source enrolled patients while the infection was active and tracked those patients longitudinally over the course of disease. Whole blood was collected in K2EDTA tubes by collaborating institutions according to the institutions' own protocols. For TCRbeta analysis, collaborators shipped samples in one of three forms: frozen whole blood, isolated PBMCs, or DNA extracted from either of those sample types. These data are taken from a study of blood T cell repertoires in COVID-19 (dated by TCRdb to 2018 to 2021). Study-level background: Samples covering the acute and convalescent phases of COVID-19 were provided by collaborators in the United States, Italy and Spain. Samples were obtained from the ongoing ImmuneRACE study (first 160 participants) and from 1,254 subjects provided by 6 global collaborators. The repertoires were made available in a free public database intended to serve as a resource for research on the immune response to SARS-CoV-2. HLA class I and class II types, where available, came from metadata supplied by the sample provider rather than from assay-based typing. The sample metadata nearly always contained a de-identified subject ID, COVID-19 status, age in years and sex. The material from the prospective study consisted of cDNA or gDNA derived from T cells, B-cell-depleted T cells, or PBMCs. Subjects who had been exposed to COVID-19, were actively infected with it, or had recovered from it provided the deeply sampled blood TCRbeta repertoires that made up the dataset.

TCRbeta CDR3 regions were amplified from genomic DNA by means of the immunoSEQ Assay, a bias-controlled multiplex PCR. The original methods were these. The number of nucleated cells in each sample was estimated by amplification of reference gene primers within the assay. To quantify the absolute abundance of each unique TCRbeta CDR3 rearrangement, sequence reads were collapsed and filtered. For each sample, productive Simpson clonality was calculated as the square root of Simpson's diversity index over productive rearrangements. TCRdb stores this immuneACCESS table with in-frame sequences only. Part of the clones is absent; in the studies checked, under half of the shortfall reflects unresolved V genes, and no reason is known for the rest. V, J and clone size reflect that table, while D and trimming were determined from the DNA. The sample table shows roughly 250,000 clones, and about 86% are seen once. 15% to 18% of the sample comes from the top ten.

The study at large found these results: The quantity of clinical and demographic metadata differed by source and by participant and was supplied without curation.

The sequence derives from a person aged 70 to 79 with COVID-19, enrolled during active disease. Specimen: peripheral blood.

The encoded CDR3 is CASSYHSYEQYF. The DNA sequence reads TGTGCCAGCAGTTATCACTCGTACGAGCAGTACTTC. The rearrangement joined TRBV6-2 or TRBV6-3 to TRBJ2-7, with the D gene call left open. The CDR3 contains 12 residues, cysteine and phenylalanine counted. The only DNA kept is the CDR3, 36 bases in frame from the first base. The CDR1 and CDR2 encoded by the germline V gene are MNHEY and SVGEGT. A distance of 7 bases separates the germline ends of V and J, which lose 3 bases and 4 bases respectively.